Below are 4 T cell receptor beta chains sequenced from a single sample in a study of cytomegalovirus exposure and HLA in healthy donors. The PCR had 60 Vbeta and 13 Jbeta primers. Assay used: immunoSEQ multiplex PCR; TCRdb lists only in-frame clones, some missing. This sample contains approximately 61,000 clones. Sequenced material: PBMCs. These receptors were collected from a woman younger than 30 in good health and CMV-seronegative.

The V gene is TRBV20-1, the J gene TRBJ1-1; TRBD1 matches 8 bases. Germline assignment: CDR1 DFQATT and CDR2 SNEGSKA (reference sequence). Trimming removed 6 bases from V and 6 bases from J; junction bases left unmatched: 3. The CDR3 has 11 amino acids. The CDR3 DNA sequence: TGCAGTGCCAGGGGGCCAGCTGAAGCTTTCTTT. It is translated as CSARGPAEAFF.

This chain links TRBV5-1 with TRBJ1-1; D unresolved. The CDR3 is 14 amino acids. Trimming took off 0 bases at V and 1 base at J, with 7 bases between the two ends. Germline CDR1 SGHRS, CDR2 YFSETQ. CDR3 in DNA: TGCGCCAGCAGCTTGGTGGAGGGGAACACTGAAGCTTTCTTT. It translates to CASSLVEGNTEAFF.

CDR3: CASSLVQGGTYEQYF. The CDR3 DNA is TGCGCCAGCAGCTTGGTTCAGGGAGGCACCTACGAGCAGTACTTC. V usage is TRBV5-1 and J usage is TRBJ2-7; D may be TRBD2 (6 bases). The V gene's germline CDR1 is SGHRS and CDR2 YFSETQ. V was cut by 0 bases and J by 2 bases, with 12 bases left in between. This CDR3 is 15 amino acids long.

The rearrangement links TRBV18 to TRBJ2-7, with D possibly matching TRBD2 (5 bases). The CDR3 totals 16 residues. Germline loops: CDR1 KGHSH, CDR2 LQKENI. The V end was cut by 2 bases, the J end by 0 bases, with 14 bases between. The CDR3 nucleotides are TGTGCCAGCTCACCAGAGTGGGGAACTAGCTCCTACGAGCAGTACTTC. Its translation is CASSPEWGTSSYEQYF.